These T cell receptor beta chains were read from a single sample in a study of T-cell memory formation after mild COVID-19. TCRdb redid the calling of the 5' RACE reads with MiXCR, one entry per CDR3 protein. The sample lists about 270,000 distinct CDR3 sequences; about 16% were seen once. Sequencing was carried out using PBMCs or a T cell subset sorted from them (not recorded which). The receptors here all came from an adult woman who had mild COVID-19 (a few samples of this study predate the infection). Cell type and time point are not known. The CDR3 runs from the conserved cysteine through the conserved F or W. Fields, in order: clone size, D gene, V gene, J gene, CDR3 protein. D genes are given only for firm matches. Clone size is shown for a subset of rows, as once, few, many or a class of expanded clone.

clone_size: NA; d_call: TRBD2; v_call: TRBV3-1; j_call: TRBJ2-5; cdr3_aa: CASSRWTSGGVQETQYF
clone_size: few; d_call: NA; v_call: TRBV24-1; j_call: TRBJ2-7; cdr3_aa: CATSDVVGGTYEQYF
clone_size: NA; d_call: NA; v_call: TRBV6-5; j_call: TRBJ2-7; cdr3_aa: CASSYEGGNSYEQYF
clone_size: few; d_call: TRBD1; v_call: TRBV2; j_call: TRBJ1-4; cdr3_aa: CASRRQGTTNEKLFF
clone_size: NA; d_call: NA; v_call: TRBV7-9; j_call: TRBJ1-1; cdr3_aa: CASRDTENTEAFF
clone_size: NA; d_call: TRBD1; v_call: TRBV20-1; j_call: TRBJ1-2; cdr3_aa: CSARSTGGYGYTF
clone_size: few; d_call: TRBD2; v_call: TRBV7-2; j_call: TRBJ2-2; cdr3_aa: CASSSGTRFPGELFF
clone_size: NA; d_call: TRBD1; v_call: TRBV12-3/TRBV12-4; j_call: TRBJ1-1; cdr3_aa: CASSSTGATEAFF
clone_size: NA; d_call: TRBD2; v_call: TRBV11-2; j_call: TRBJ2-2; cdr3_aa: CASSWGLAGGKTGELFF
clone_size: NA; d_call: TRBD1; v_call: TRBV6-1; j_call: TRBJ2-7; cdr3_aa: CASSRTGNYEQYF
clone_size: NA; d_call: NA; v_call: TRBV6-1; j_call: TRBJ1-2; cdr3_aa: CASSDVGRLNGYTF
clone_size: NA; d_call: NA; v_call: TRBV7-8; j_call: TRBJ2-1; cdr3_aa: CASSLPGGRNEQFF
clone_size: many; d_call: NA; v_call: TRBV12-3/TRBV12-4; j_call: TRBJ1-5; cdr3_aa: CASSFSTGSQPQHF
clone_size: NA; d_call: NA; v_call: TRBV6-6; j_call: TRBJ2-5; cdr3_aa: CASSYSFLEQETQYF
clone_size: NA; d_call: NA; v_call: TRBV5-4; j_call: TRBJ1-5; cdr3_aa: CASSNRITAGMEQPQHF
clone_size: NA; d_call: NA; v_call: TRBV6-2/TRBV6-3; j_call: TRBJ2-5; cdr3_aa: CASGNAGHTQETQYF
clone_size: NA; d_call: NA; v_call: TRBV5-5; j_call: TRBJ2-7; cdr3_aa: CASSLMATAYEQYF
clone_size: many; d_call: NA; v_call: TRBV7-2; j_call: TRBJ2-7; cdr3_aa: CASSSYLGEQYF
clone_size: NA; d_call: NA; v_call: TRBV5-1; j_call: TRBJ1-2; cdr3_aa: CASSPPGTNYGYTF
clone_size: NA; d_call: NA; v_call: TRBV2; j_call: TRBJ1-2; cdr3_aa: CASSEPRQAYGYTF
clone_size: NA; d_call: NA; v_call: TRBV24-1; j_call: TRBJ1-2; cdr3_aa: CATSARPGQLEGDYGYTF
clone_size: once; d_call: NA; v_call: TRBV20-1; j_call: TRBJ2-3; cdr3_aa: CSAKDSRSTDTQYF
clone_size: few; d_call: NA; v_call: TRBV6-1; j_call: TRBJ2-4; cdr3_aa: CASSEAQGLKNIQYF
clone_size: many; d_call: TRBD2; v_call: TRBV20-1; j_call: TRBJ2-3; cdr3_aa: CSALTAGGARDTQYF
clone_size: few; d_call: NA; v_call: TRBV4-3; j_call: TRBJ1-4; cdr3_aa: CASAGGSSTNEKLFF
clone_size: NA; d_call: TRBD2; v_call: TRBV30; j_call: TRBJ2-1; cdr3_aa: CASRFRQLAGNNEQFF
clone_size: NA; d_call: NA; v_call: TRBV2; j_call: TRBJ2-2; cdr3_aa: CASRIGQGELFF
clone_size: few; d_call: NA; v_call: TRBV5-5; j_call: TRBJ2-3; cdr3_aa: CASSVGTPDTQYF
clone_size: NA; d_call: NA; v_call: TRBV12-3/TRBV12-4; j_call: TRBJ1-5; cdr3_aa: CASSPIGALNQPQHF
clone_size: many; d_call: NA; v_call: TRBV7-2; j_call: TRBJ2-7; cdr3_aa: CASSPYLSSYEQYF
clone_size: few; d_call: TRBD1; v_call: TRBV5-1; j_call: TRBJ1-2; cdr3_aa: CASSLAGQGNYGYTF
clone_size: few; d_call: NA; v_call: TRBV11-3; j_call: TRBJ2-7; cdr3_aa: CASSLDLIPPGYEQYF
clone_size: NA; d_call: NA; v_call: TRBV5-1; j_call: TRBJ2-3; cdr3_aa: CASSFLAGRTDTQYF